The 25 T cell receptor beta chains given below trace back to one sample, sequenced in a study of blood T cell repertoires in COVID-19. Generated by immunoSEQ multiplex PCR, the TCRdb table keeps only in-frame clones and is missing some. The data show 270,000 or so clones, roughly nine tenths seen once. The sample taken for sequencing was peripheral blood. The receptor source for this set is a woman aged 30 to 39 with COVID-19, enrolled during active disease.

The chain recombines TRBV6-1 with TRBJ2-7, with D unresolved. CDR1 MNHNS and CDR2 SASEGT come from the germline V gene. CDR3 length equals 15 residues. Trimming cost V 1 base and J 1 base, with 11 bases left between them. The CDR3 sequence is CASSEVQLNSYEQYF. CDR3 nucleotide sequence: TGTGCCAGCAGTGAAGTACAGCTAAATTCCTACGAGCAGTACTTC.

This clone was found many times. The chain is built from TRBV15 and TRBJ1-1; D is possibly TRBD1 (5 bases). This CDR3 is 16 amino acids long. Germline CDR1 reads LNHNV; CDR2 reads YYDKDF (reference sequence). V shed 2 bases and J shed 6 bases, with 19 bases lying between them. For the CDR3, the DNA is TGTGCCACCAGCAGACGGGGGAGCGGATCGGACTCTGAAGCTTTCTTT. Protein: CATSRRGSGSDSEAFF.

This chain connects TRBV29-1 to TRBJ2-7; D gene uncertain. The V and J ends lost 4 bases and 0 bases respectively, with 7 bases between them. CDR3 length: 12 residues. Per germline, CDR1 SQVTM and CDR2 ANQGSEA. CDR3 sequence (DNA): TGCAGCGTTGCCAGTAACTCCTACGAGCAGTACTTC. Translation: CSVASNSYEQYF.

Many counts were recorded for this clone. The chain uses TRBV19 and TRBJ2-7, with 8 bases identical to TRBD1. CDR1 and CDR2 from the germline V gene are LNHDA and SQIVND (reference sequence). V lost 1 base to trimming and J lost 4 bases; unmatched junction nucleotides: 3. This CDR3 has 14 amino acids. The CDR3 coding sequence is TGTGCCAGTAGTATAGGCAACAGGGGGTACGAGCAGTACTTC. Encoded protein: CASSIGNRGYEQYF.

This clone has ten or more counts. The chain joins TRBV29-1 to TRBJ1-2; 8 bases are shared with TRBD1. This CDR3 region has 14 residues. CDR1 SQVTM and CDR2 ANQGSEA come from the germline V gene. The J segment lost 7 bases and the V segment lost 0 bases, leaving 7 bases of the junction unmatched. CDR3 DNA: TGCAGCGTTGAAGATCGGGGGCAGGGGGCTGGCTACACCTTC. Its protein product is CSVEDRGQGAGYTF.

This clone appeared once. This chain joins TRBV25-1 and TRBJ2-5; possible D gene TRBD1, 6 bases. The CDR3 covers 14 residues. V was cut by 2 bases and J by 5 bases, with 12 bases left in between. Germline V gives CDR1 MGHDK, CDR2 SYGVNS. In DNA form, the CDR3 reads TGTGCCAGCAGTGAAAACAGGGAAGGTGAGACCCAGTACTTC. Residues: CASSENREGETQYF.

This clone was observed a few times. The chain combines TRBV3-1 (or the pseudogene TRBV3-2) with TRBJ1-3; D not resolved. This CDR3 contains 17 residues. CDR1 is LGHDT and CDR2 is YNNKEL in the germline V gene (reference sequence). Trimming cost V 0 bases and J 4 bases, with 16 bases left between them. The CDR3 region is CASSQDSLGYPGNTIYF. Written as DNA, the CDR3 is TGTGCCAGCAGCCAAGATAGTCTCGGGTACCCGGGAAACACCATATATTTT.

The chain couples TRBV19 to TRBJ2-7; perhaps TRBD1 as D (6 bases). Trimming removed 3 bases from V and 11 bases from J, with 11 bases in between. CDR1 and CDR2 (germline): LNHDA, SQIVND (reference sequence). The CDR3 contains 11 residues. CDR3 amino acids: CASSIGTFKYF. The CDR3 region has the DNA TGTGCCAGTAGTATCGGGACATTTAAGTACTTC.

The chain recombines TRBV11-2 with TRBJ2-1; a possible D gene is TRBD1 (5 bases). V was shortened by 2 bases and J by 5 bases, with 13 bases between the two germline ends. Germline V lookup: CDR1 SGHAT, CDR2 FQNNGV. This CDR3 is built from 15 residues. As DNA, the CDR3 is TGTGCCAGCAGCTTACCCCAGGGTGGCCACAATGAGCAGTTCTTC. Its protein product is CASSLPQGGHNEQFF.

This chain connects TRBV11-3 to TRBJ2-2; 7 nucleotides line up with TRBD1. Unmatched junction bases numbered 9, after V lost 6 bases and J lost 5 bases. CDR3 size: 15 residues. The V gene's germline CDR1 is SGHNT and CDR2 YENEEA. CDR3 loop: CASSPDRSSTGELFF. For the CDR3, the DNA is TGTGCCAGCAGTCCGGACAGGTCGTCGACCGGGGAGCTGTTTTTT.

The CDR3 nucleotides are TGCGCCAGCAGCTACAGGGGGCAGGGAGATACGCAGTATTTT. This translates into CASSYRGQGDTQYF. This sequence joins TRBV5-1 and TRBJ2-3; 9 bases are a match to TRBD1. Germline V lookup: CDR1 SGHRS, CDR2 YFSETQ. Trimming cost V 3 bases and J 5 bases; bases outside gene matches: 4. This CDR3 contains 14 residues.

Written as DNA, the CDR3 is TGCAGTGCTAGTTCTCAGAACTATGGCTACACCTTC. Translating gives CSASSQNYGYTF. The V call is TRBV20-1, the J call TRBJ1-2; no clear D. The germline V gene encodes CDR1 DFQATT and CDR2 SNEGSKA (reference sequence). V lost 3 bases and J lost 2, with 7 bases in between. The CDR3 sequence is 12 residues long.

This clone was counted a few times. The chain uses TRBV10-2 and TRBJ2-1; TRBD2 might be the D (5 bases). Germline-derived CDR1 and CDR2 are WSHSY and SAAADI. V was shortened by 7 bases and J by 3 bases, with 13 bases between the two germline ends. The CDR3 length is 14 residues. The CDR3 here is CASTKARDYNEQFF. The CDR3 region has the DNA TGCGCCAGCACGAAGGCCCGGGACTACAATGAGCAGTTCTTC.

This sequence joins TRBV10-3 and TRBJ2-1; 9 bases match TRBD2. In germline, CDR1 is ENHRY, CDR2 SYGVKD. The CDR3 is 15 amino acids. Trimming took 8 bases from V and 6 from J; bases not matched to a gene: 11. The CDR3 region has the DNA TGTGCCATCGGGGAGCTAGCGGGGCTAATCAATGAGCAGTTCTTC. It codes for CAIGELAGLINEQFF.

This clone was seen more than once but under ten times. V gene TRBV19 combines with J gene TRBJ1-1, with D tentatively TRBD1 (5 bases). The CDR3 contains 15 residues. Between the trimmed V and J ends, which lost 7 bases and 4 bases, there was a span of 19 bases. Germline V CDR1 and CDR2: LNHDA, SQIVND (reference sequence). This CDR3 reads CASTTGGVRSTEAFF. For the CDR3, the DNA is TGTGCCAGTACCACTGGGGGGGTTCGGAGCACTGAAGCTTTCTTT.

The chain combines TRBV28 with TRBJ2-7; TRBD1 might be the D (6 bases). The CDR3 runs to 14 residues. Trimming shortened V by 3 bases and J by 2 bases, and 11 bases separated the two germline ends. CDR1 is MDHEN and CDR2 is SYDVKM in the germline V gene. For the CDR3, the DNA is TGTGCCAGCAGTTTCTTTCAGGGGCCCTACGAGCAGTACTTC. It codes for CASSFFQGPYEQYF.

V is TRBV5-1 and J is TRBJ2-1; TRBD2 aligns across 11 bases. This CDR3 contains 17 residues. The ends lost 1 base at V and 6 bases at J; junction bases unmatched: 9. Per germline, CDR1 SGHRS and CDR2 YFSETQ. The CDR3 region has the DNA TGCGCCAGCAGCTTGACGGTGGGTCTAGCGGGGGGCAATGAGCAGTTCTTC. Encoded protein: CASSLTVGLAGGNEQFF.

As DNA, the CDR3 is TGTGCCAGCAGTCGGAGCGGGGGGGCCGGGTACAATGAGCAGTTCTTC. Its protein is CASSRSGGAGYNEQFF. This rearrangement joins TRBV11-3 to TRBJ2-1, with 10 bases identical to TRBD2. The V segment lost 6 bases and the J segment 4 bases; nucleotides outside the gene matches: 9. Germline assignment: CDR1 SGHNT and CDR2 YENEEA. This CDR3 contains 16 residues.

The chain combines TRBV19 with TRBJ1-4; a weak D match, TRBD1 (5 bases). There are 16 residues in the CDR3. Trimming took 4 bases from V and 7 from J, leaving 19 bases between them. The V gene's germline CDR1 is LNHDA and CDR2 SQIVND (reference sequence). The CDR3 reads CASSTPRRGVSEKLFF. CDR3 nucleotide sequence: TGTGCCAGTAGTACCCCAAGGAGGGGTGTGAGTGAAAAACTGTTTTTT.

This sequence joins TRBV7-8 and TRBJ2-5; 11 nucleotides match TRBD2. Germline V gene data show CDR1 as SGHVS and CDR2 as FQNEAQ. The V gene end was trimmed by 6 bases and the J gene end by 1 base; junction bases not matched to a gene: 7. This CDR3 is 16 amino acids long. The CDR3 loop reads CASSRNSGGVQETQYF. The CDR3 bases are TGTGCCAGCAGTCGCAATAGCGGGGGGGTCCAAGAGACCCAGTACTTC.

CDR3 amino acids: CATSDRRGNEQYF. In DNA form, the CDR3 reads TGTGCCACCAGTGATAGGAGGGGTAACGAGCAGTACTTC. The chain links TRBV24-1 to TRBJ2-7; a weak D match, TRBD2 (6 bases). Trimming left V 3 bases short and J 5 bases short, with 10 bases between. The germline V gene encodes CDR1 KGHDR and CDR2 SFDVKD. CDR3 size: 13 residues.

The chain combines TRBV5-4 with TRBJ2-4, with 10 positions matching TRBD2. V lost 0 bases, J lost 2 bases, and 11 bases stayed unmatched. The CDR3 runs 19 residues. Germline CDR1 is SGHNT and CDR2 is YYREEE (reference sequence). The CDR3 DNA sequence: TGTGCCAGCAGCTTGGATGGACTAGCGGCTTTTTCGACCAAAAACATTCAGTACTTC. Protein: CASSLDGLAAFSTKNIQYF.

This chain connects TRBV6-5 to TRBJ1-6; D gene ambiguous. Deletions cut 3 bases from V and 3 bases from J, with 6 bases between. Per germline, CDR1 MNHEY and CDR2 SVGAGI. CDR3 length equals 14 residues. CDR3 bases: TGTGCCAGCAGTTATGAGCTCTATAATTCACCCCTCCACTTT. Its translation is CASSYELYNSPLHF.

The chain is built from TRBV12-3 or TRBV12-4 and TRBJ2-5; 8 bases are a match to TRBD2. This CDR3 region has 13 residues. Trimming cost V 8 bases and J 5 bases; bases outside gene matches: 7. DNA for the CDR3: TGTGCCAGCCAGCGGGGGCCGAGGGAGACCCAGTACTTC. Translated: CASQRGPRETQYF.

The V gene is TRBV29-1, the J gene TRBJ2-5; 10 positions agree with TRBD2. CDR3 size: 16 residues. Trimming cost V 0 bases and J 5 bases; bases outside gene matches: 9. Per the germline V gene, CDR1 is SQVTM and CDR2 is ANQGSEA. The CDR3 DNA reads as TGCAGCGTTGAAGAGGGCATAGCGGGGGGATGGGAGACCCAGTACTTC. It yields the protein CSVEEGIAGGWETQYF.